The 4 T cell receptor beta chains presented below share a single source sample, sequenced in a study of cytomegalovirus exposure and HLA in healthy donors. Primers for the PCR totalled 60 Vbeta and 13 Jbeta. Profiling relied on immunoSEQ multiplex PCR, and the TCRdb table lists in-frame clones only, not all of them. The sample lists about 240,000 clones, approximately 80% occurring once. The sequenced sample consisted of PBMCs. The origin of the receptors is a woman aged 60-75 years in good health and CMV-seropositive.

The rearrangement joins TRBV11-2 to TRBJ2-7, with 7 bases fitting TRBD1. Germline V lookup: CDR1 SGHAT, CDR2 FQNNGV. The CDR3 loop spans 13 amino acids. The V and J ends lost 2 bases and 5 bases, in that order; junction bases with no gene match: 3. The CDR3 is CASSLNRGNEQYF. The DNA of the CDR3 is TGTGCCAGCAGCTTAAACAGGGGCAACGAGCAGTACTTC.

The chain combines TRBV4-1 with TRBJ1-3; 9 positions match TRBD1. CDR3 length equals 15 residues. Germline CDR1 is MGHRA and CDR2 is YSYEKL. J was trimmed by 4 bases and V by 3 bases; bases with no gene match: 4. Written as DNA, the CDR3 is TGCGCCAGCAGCCACAGGACAGGGGAAGGAAACACCATATATTTT. Encoded protein: CASSHRTGEGNTIYF.

The chain couples TRBV9 to TRBJ2-2, with 8 bases fitting TRBD1. V gave up 3 bases and J gave up 8 bases; unmatched junction bases: 9. Germline V gene sequence: CDR1 SGDLS, CDR2 YYNGEE. The CDR3 extends over 15 amino acids. The CDR3 here is CASSGSGTGEGELFF. The CDR3 coding sequence is TGTGCCAGCAGCGGCTCCGGGACAGGCGAAGGGGAGCTGTTTTTT.

Only one count was recorded for this clone. V is TRBV2 and J is TRBJ1-1; D not resolved. V lost 2 bases, J lost 0 bases, and 19 bases lay in between. This CDR3 has 18 amino acids. Germline CDR1 and CDR2: SNHLY and FYNNEI. The CDR3 region is CASSETPGRVEMNTEAFF. The CDR3 nucleotides are TGTGCCAGCAGTGAAACCCCGGGAAGGGTTGAAATGAACACTGAAGCTTTCTTT.